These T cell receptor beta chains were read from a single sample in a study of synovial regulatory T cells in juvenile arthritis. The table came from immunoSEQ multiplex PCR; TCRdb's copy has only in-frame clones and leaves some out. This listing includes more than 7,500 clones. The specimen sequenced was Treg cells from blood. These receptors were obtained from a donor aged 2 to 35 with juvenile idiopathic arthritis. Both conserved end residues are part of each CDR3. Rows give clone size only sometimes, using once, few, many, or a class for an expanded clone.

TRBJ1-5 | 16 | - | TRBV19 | CASSISYRVGNQPQHF
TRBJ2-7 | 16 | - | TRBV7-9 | CASSLGGGGGNYEQYF
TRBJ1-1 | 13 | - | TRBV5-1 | CASSLAGLGEAFF
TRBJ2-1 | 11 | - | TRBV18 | CASSQVHEQFF
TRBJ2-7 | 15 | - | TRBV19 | CASSPRPGQNYEQYF
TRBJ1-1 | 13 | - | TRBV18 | CASSTGLNTEAFF
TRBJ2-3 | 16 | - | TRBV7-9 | CASSHTAGGSTDTQYF
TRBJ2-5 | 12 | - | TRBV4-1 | CASSQIQETQYF
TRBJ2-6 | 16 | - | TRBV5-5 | CASKNFTGSGANVLTF
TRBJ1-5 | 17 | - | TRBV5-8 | CASSPRGGSYSNQPQHF
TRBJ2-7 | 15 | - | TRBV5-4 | CASSQGLAASYEQYF
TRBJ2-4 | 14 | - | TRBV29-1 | CSVGRGQAGNIQYF
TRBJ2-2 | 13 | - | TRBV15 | CATRQGAPGELFF
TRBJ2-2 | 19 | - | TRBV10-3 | CAISESPRTSGRYTGELFF
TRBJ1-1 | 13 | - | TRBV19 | CASSSRGHTEAFF
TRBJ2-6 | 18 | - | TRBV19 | CASSIVVGSRSGANVLTF
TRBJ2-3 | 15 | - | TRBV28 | CASSLMAEGTDTQYF
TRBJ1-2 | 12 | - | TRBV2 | CASSEGGYGYTF
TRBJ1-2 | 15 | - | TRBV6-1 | CASSEGGQRHYGYTF
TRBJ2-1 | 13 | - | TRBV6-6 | CASSRGLRNEQFF
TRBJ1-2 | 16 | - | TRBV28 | CASRGNFRDTGYGYTF
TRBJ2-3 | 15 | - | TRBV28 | CASSLSPSSTDTQYF
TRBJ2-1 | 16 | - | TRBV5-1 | CASSLGQGVAYNEQFF
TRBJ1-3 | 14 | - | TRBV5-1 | CASSLTSSGNTIYF
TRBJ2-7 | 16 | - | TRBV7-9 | CASTTLPGLASYEQYF
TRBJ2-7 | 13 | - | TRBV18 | CASSPVLSYEQYF
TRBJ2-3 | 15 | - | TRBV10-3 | CAITLGLADTDTQYF
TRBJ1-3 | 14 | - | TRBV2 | CASSGQGVGNTIYF
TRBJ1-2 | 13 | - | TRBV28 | CASSLLTAYGYTF
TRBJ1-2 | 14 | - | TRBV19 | CASTVGGANYGYTF
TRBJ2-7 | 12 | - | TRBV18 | CASQDWPYEQYF
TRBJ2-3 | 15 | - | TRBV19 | CASSPRQGRTDTQYF
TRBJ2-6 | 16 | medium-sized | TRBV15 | CATSRDPRSGANVLTF
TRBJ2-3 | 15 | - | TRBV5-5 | CASSLPQSSTDTQYF
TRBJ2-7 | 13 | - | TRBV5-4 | CASSLEGTNTRYF
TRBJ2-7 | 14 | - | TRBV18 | CASSPRTGEYEQYF
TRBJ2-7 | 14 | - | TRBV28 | CASRPGLAKYEQYF
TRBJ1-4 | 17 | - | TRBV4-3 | CASSQDRRRAWNEKLFF
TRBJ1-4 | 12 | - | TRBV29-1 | CSVEEGGEKLFF
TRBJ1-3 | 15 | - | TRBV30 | CAWSVLLGLGNTIYF
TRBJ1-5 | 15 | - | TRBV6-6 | CASSYSENSNQPQHF
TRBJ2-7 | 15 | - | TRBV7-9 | CASSLDRGTTYEQYF
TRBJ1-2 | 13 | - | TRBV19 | CASSPDSNYGYTF
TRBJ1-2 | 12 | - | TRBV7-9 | CASSLALYGYTF
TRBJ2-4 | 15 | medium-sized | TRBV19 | CASSTEPPGQSIQYF
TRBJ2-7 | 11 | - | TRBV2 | CAYSGTGALDF
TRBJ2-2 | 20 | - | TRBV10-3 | CAISAGLAGGSAAATGELFF
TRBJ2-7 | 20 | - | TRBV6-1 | CASSEDGRGLRAGGRYEQYF
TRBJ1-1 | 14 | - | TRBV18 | CASSPVPWNTEAFF
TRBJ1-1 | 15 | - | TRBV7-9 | CASSLFGQGNTEAFF
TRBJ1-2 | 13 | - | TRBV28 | CASRSGGEGGYTF
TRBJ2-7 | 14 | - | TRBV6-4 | CASKGVAGAYEQYF
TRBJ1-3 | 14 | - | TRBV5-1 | CASSLTNLGNTIYF